This T cell receptor beta chain was sequenced for a study of cytomegalovirus exposure and HLA in healthy donors. It was with 60 Vbeta and 13 Jbeta primers that the PCR ran. Method: immunoSEQ multiplex PCR; TCRdb's copy keeps in-frame clones and lacks some. The data hold 150,000 to 200,000 clones, with roughly 70% observed a single time. CDR3 length equals 17 residues. Per the germline V gene, CDR1 is WSHSY and CDR2 is SAAADI. V shed 0 bases and J shed 1 base, with 14 bases lying between them. The sequenced material came from PBMCs. The clonotype was recovered from a man aged 25-45 years in good health and CMV-seropositive. The chain joins TRBV10-2 to TRBJ2-3; D is uncertain. In nucleotides, the CDR3 is TGCGCCAGCAGTGAGTCAAGTTCTCTTAGAGGCACAGATACGCAGTATTTT. This encodes CASSESSSLRGTDTQYF.